This T cell receptor (beta chain) was observed in a study of T cells in localized non-small cell lung cancer (dated by TCRdb to 2018 to 2021). At the level of the whole study: T cell repertoires of 236 early-stage NSCLC patients were analyzed, with tumors being compared against uninvolved tumor-adjacent lungs. The cohort consisted of 200 to 250 treatment-naive NSCLC patients whose localized lung tumors had been resected. NSCLC patients had a mean age of roughly 69 years, and more than 120 were male and around 110 female.

Concerning this clone: No cognate antigen has been identified for it. No base qualities exist here, and no much larger clone lies one base off it.

Overall study results and their limits: A median of 57 of the top 100 tumor clones were detected in paired uninvolved adjacent lung, and some 29 of these tumor clones were also found among the top 100 clones of the paired uninvolved adjacent lung. Because multi-region sequencing of the tumors was not done, intratumor heterogeneity could not be ruled out. Because the study design was exploratory, TCR variables were selected using unadjusted p-values without false-discovery rate correction. Uninvolved tumor-adjacent lung showed the highest T cell clonality, higher than tumor, which suggests more focused antigenic responses in the uninvolved tumor-adjacent lung. Higher T cell density in blood was associated with longer overall survival, whereas higher clonality in adjacent lung was associated with shorter survival.

At diagnosis, peripheral blood, uninvolved tumor-adjacent lung and tumor were collected and were preserved as a mix of fresh-frozen and FFPE material. For TCR repertoire profiling, blood samples were analyzed as peripheral blood mononuclear cells. The immunoSEQ Assay was used to sequence TCR beta CDR3 regions from DNA. The published analysis was carried out like this. T cell density was computed as TCR beta template counts normalized to usable DNA estimated by amplifying housekeeping genes. Richness was estimated with the preseqR package, extrapolating to 400,000 templates for PBMC samples and 120,000 templates for tissue samples. Clonality was defined as one minus Pielou's evenness. To identify tissue-enriched TCRs, differential abundance testing was run on productive amino-acid clonotypes with a minimum total count of 5 and an alpha of 0.1. The Jaccard Index and the Morisita Overlap Index were used to measure how much the repertoires overlapped between compartments. TCR beta CDR3s were clustered by GLIPH together with public tetramer-defined viral CDR3s, and at least three viral sequences plus V-gene enrichment were required for viral motifs. TCRdb stores this immuneACCESS table with in-frame sequences only. Part of the clones is absent; in the studies checked, under half of the shortfall reflects unresolved V genes, and no reason is known for the rest. Clonal size and the V and J genes are those of that table, whereas D and trimming came from the DNA. Across this sample there are 50,000 or so clones, with about 80% seen only once. The top ten clones comprise 15% to 20% of the sample.

Inclusive of the bounding cysteine and phenylalanine, the CDR3 is 14 residues long. Only the CDR3 DNA stays, 42 bases, in frame from base 1. Via the germline V gene (reference sequence), CDR1 is LNHDA and CDR2 SQIVND. Trimming takes 6 bases from V and 10 bases from J, and the germline ends sit 16 bases apart. The chain couples TRBV19 to TRBJ1-6; no D gene call is confident. The source material was peripheral blood, sampled before any cancer treatment. The TCR was taken from a female donor over 55 with stage II squamous cell lung carcinoma. The nucleotide sequence is TGTGCCAGTAGCGGCGGCATACAGAACTCACCCCTCCACTTT. This translates into CASSGGIQNSPLHF.